This TCR beta chain was recorded in a study of OX40 agonist ivuxolimab in advanced cancers. This clone was seen a single time. This table comes from immunoSEQ multiplex PCR, and its TCRdb copy is limited to in-frame clones, with some not included. The repertoire holds about 69,000 clones, with 91% as singletons. Germline V gene lookup returns CDR1 KGHSH and CDR2 LQKENI. The V gene end was trimmed by 4 bases and the J gene end by 3 bases; junction bases not matched to a gene: 5. The CDR3 is 14 amino acids. The sample consisted of CD4+ or CD8+ T cells sorted from blood, taken in a trial of the OX40 agonist ivuxolimab. The clonotype was recovered from an adult with an advanced solid tumor such as melanoma, head and neck, liver or kidney cancer. The V gene is TRBV18, the J gene TRBJ1-2, with 7 bases matching TRBD1. CDR3 sequence (DNA): TGTGCCAGCTCACGTAACAGGGGAGACTATGGCTACACCTTC. Translation gives CASSRNRGDYGYTF.